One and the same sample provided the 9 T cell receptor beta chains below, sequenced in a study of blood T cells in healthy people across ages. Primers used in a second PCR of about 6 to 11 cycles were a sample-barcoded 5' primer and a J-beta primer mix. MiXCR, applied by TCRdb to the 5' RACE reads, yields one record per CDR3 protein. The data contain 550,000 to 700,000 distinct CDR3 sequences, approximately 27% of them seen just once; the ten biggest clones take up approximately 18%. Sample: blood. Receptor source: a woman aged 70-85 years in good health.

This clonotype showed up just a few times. CDR3 residues: CASRPPEDTEAFF. In DNA form, the CDR3 reads TGCGCCAGCAGACCTCCAGAGGATACTGAAGCTTTCTTT. The chain employs TRBV5-1 and TRBJ1-1, with D unclear. CDR1 is SGHRS, CDR2 YFSETQ, per germline. CDR3 length: 13 residues. Trimming removed 5 bases from V and 5 bases from J, with 13 bases in between.

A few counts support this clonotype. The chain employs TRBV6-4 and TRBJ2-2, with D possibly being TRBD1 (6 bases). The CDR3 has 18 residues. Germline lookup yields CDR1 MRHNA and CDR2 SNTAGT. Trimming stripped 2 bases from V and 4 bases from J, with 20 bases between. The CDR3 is CASSDDRNPYLSTGELFF. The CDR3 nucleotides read TGTGCCAGCAGTGACGACAGGAACCCTTATCTCTCCACCGGGGAGCTGTTTTTT.

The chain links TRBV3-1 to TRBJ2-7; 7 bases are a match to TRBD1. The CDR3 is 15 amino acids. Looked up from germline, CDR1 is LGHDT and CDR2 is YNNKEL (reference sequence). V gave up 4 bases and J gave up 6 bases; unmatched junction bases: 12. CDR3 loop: CASSPQGTASTEQYF. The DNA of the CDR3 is TGTGCCAGCAGCCCCCAAGGGACAGCATCCACCGAGCAGTACTTC.

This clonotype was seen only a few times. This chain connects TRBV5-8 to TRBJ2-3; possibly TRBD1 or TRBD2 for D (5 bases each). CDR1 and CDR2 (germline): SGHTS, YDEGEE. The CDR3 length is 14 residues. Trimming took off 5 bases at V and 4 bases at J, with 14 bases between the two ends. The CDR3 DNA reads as TGTGCCAGCAGTCGGGCCCTGGGGGCAGATACGCAGTATTTT. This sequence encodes CASSRALGADTQYF.

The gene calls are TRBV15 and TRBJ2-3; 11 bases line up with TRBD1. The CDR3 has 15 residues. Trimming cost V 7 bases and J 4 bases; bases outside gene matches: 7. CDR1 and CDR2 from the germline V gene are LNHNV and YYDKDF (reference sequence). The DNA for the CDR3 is TGTGCCACCAAAATGGGACAGGGGGTACCAGATACGCAGTATTTT. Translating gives CATKMGQGVPDTQYF. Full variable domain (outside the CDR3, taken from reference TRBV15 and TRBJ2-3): DAMVIQNPRYQVTQFGKPVTLSCSQTLNHNVMYWYQQKSSQAPKLLFHYYDKDFNNEADTPDNFQSRRPNTSFCFLDIRSPGLGDTAMYLCATKMGQGVPDTQYFGPGTRLTVL.

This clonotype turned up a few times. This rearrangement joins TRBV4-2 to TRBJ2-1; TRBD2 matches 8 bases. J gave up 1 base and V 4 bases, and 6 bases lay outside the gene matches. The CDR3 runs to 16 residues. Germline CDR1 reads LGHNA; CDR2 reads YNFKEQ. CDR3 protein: CASSRGGGISYNEQFF. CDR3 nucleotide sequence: TGTGCCAGCAGCCGAGGCGGGGGGATATCCTACAATGAGCAGTTCTTC.

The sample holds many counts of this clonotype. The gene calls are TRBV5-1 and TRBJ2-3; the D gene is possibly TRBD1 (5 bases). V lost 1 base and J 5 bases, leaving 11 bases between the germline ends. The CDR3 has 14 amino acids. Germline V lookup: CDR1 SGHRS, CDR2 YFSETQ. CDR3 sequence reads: CASSLRVGQDTQYF. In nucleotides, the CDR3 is TGCGCCAGCAGCTTGCGGGTGGGGCAAGATACGCAGTATTTT.

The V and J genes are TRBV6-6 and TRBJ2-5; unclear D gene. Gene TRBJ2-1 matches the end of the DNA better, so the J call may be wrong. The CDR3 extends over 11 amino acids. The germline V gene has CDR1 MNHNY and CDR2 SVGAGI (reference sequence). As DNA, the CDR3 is TGTGCCAGCAGTGGCAGGAATGAGCAGTTCTTC. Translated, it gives CASSGRNEQFF.

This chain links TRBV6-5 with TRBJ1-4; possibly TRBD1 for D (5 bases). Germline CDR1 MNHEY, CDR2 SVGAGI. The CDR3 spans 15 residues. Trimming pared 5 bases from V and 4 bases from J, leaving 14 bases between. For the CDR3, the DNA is TGTGCCAGCAGTCCTCCGGGACTGGTTAATGAAAAACTGTTTTTT. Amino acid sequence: CASSPPGLVNEKLFF.